This TCR beta chain is drawn from a study of T-cell reconstitution after alpha-beta-depleted transplantation in children. General study points: The high TCRbeta diversity at day 60 in some patients came from surviving recipient T cells and thymic progenitors. The origin of alpha-beta T cells about two months after transplant was reportedly several hundred expanded graft clones.

There are a few counts of this clonotype. Antigen: not known. Using unique molecular identifiers, the investigators prepared the TCRbeta library. TCRdb called the PCR reads again in MiXCR, with one record for every CDR3 protein. The sample records around 580,000 distinct CDR3 sequences, over 20% being singletons. The CDR3 runs 14 residues. With 5 bases clipped from V and 0 bases from J, the junction kept 2 bases outside the gene matches. The V gene's germline CDR1 is ENHRY and CDR2 SYGVKD. The receptor was isolated from a boy under two years old with Wiskott-Aldrich syndrome, due to receive a stem cell transplant. The chain joins TRBV10-3 to TRBJ1-2, with 8 positions matching TRBD1. The starting material was PBMCs, obtained before TCRalphabeta/CD19-depleted stem cell transplant. In nucleotides, the CDR3 is TGTGCCATCAGTAGACAGGGGACTAACTATGGCTACACCTTC. It translates to CAISRQGTNYGYTF.